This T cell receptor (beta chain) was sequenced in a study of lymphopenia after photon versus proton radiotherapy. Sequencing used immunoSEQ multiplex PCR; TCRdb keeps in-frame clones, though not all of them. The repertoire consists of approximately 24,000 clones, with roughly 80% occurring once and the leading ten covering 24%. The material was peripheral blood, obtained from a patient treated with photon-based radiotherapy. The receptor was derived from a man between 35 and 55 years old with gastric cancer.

CDR3 bases: TGTGCCTGGAGTGTGCCTAATACCGGGGCCAACGTCCTGACTTTC. It codes for CAWSVPNTGANVLTF. J is TRBJ2-6 and V is TRBV30; D is ambiguous. Germline loops: CDR1 GTSNPN, CDR2 SVGIG (reference sequence). V was cut by 0 bases and J by 4 bases, with 10 bases left in between. The CDR3 length is 15 residues.